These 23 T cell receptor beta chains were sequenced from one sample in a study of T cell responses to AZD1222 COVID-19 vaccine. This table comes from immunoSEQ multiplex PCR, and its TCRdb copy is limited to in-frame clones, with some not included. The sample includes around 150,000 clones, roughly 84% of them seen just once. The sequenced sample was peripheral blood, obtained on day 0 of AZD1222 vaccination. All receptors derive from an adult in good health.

The DNA for the CDR3 is TGCGCCAGCAGCTTACTGGCCTTCACTGAAGCTTTCTTT. Translated, it gives CASSLLAFTEAFF. The chain couples TRBV5-1 to TRBJ1-1; D unclear. CDR1 and CDR2 (germline): SGHRS, YFSETQ. The V and J ends lost 2 bases and 4 bases respectively, with 9 bases between them. This CDR3 is built from 13 residues. Filled out from reference TRBV5-1 and TRBJ1-1, the complete variable domain reads KAGVTQTPRYLIKTRGQQVTLSCSPISGHRSVSWYQQTPGQGLQFLFEYFSETQRNKGNFPGRFSGRQFSNSRSEMNVSTLELGDSALYLCASSLLAFTEAFFGQGTRLTVV.

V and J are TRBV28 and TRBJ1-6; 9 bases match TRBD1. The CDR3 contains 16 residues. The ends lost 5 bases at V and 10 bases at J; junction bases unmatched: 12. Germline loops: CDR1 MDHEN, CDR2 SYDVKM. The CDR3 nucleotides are TGTGCCAGCAGTATTATGGAGGGACAGGGACTATCACCCCTCCACTTT. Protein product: CASSIMEGQGLSPLHF. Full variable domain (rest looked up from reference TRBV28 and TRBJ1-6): DVKVTQSSRYLVKRTGEKVFLECVQDMDHENMFWYRQDPGLGLRLIYFSYDVKMKEKGDIPEGYSVSREKKERFSLILESASTNQTSMYLCASSIMEGQGLSPLHFGNGTRLTVT.

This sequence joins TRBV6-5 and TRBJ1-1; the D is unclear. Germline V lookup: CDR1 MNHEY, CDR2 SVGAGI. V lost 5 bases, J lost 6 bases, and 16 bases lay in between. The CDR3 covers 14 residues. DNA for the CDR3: TGTGCCAGCAGTCCGCCCTGGGGATCTCCTGAAGCTTTCTTT. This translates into CASSPPWGSPEAFF.

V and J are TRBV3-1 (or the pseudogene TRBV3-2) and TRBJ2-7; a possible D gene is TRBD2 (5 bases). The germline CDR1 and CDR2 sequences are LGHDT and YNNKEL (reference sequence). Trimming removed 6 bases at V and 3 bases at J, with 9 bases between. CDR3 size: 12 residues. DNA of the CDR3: TGTGCCAGCAGTTTCGGGAACTACGAGCAGTACTTC. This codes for CASSFGNYEQYF.

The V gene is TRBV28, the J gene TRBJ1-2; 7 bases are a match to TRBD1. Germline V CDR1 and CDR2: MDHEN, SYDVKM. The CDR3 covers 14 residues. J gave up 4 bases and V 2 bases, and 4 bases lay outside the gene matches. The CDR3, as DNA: TGTGCCAGCAGTTTAGGGACAGACAGCTATGGCTACACCTTC. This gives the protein CASSLGTDSYGYTF.

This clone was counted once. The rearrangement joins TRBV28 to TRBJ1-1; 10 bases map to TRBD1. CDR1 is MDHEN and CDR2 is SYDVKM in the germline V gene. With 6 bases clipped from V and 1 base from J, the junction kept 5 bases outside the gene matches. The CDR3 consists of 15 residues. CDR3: CASRETGGPNTEAFF. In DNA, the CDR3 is TGTGCCAGCAGAGAGACAGGGGGCCCGAACACTGAAGCTTTCTTT.

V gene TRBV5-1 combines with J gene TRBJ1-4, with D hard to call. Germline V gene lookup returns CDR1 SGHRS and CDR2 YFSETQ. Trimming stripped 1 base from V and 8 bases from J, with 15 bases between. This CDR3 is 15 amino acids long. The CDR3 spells CASSLLDLGREKLFF. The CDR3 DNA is TGCGCCAGCAGCTTGTTGGACCTAGGACGGGAAAAACTGTTTTTT.

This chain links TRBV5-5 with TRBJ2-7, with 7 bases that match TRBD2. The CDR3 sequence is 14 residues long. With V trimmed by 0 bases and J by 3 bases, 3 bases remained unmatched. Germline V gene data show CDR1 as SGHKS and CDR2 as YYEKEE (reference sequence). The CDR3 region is CASSLGSGGYEQYF. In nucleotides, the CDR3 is TGTGCCAGCAGCTTGGGATCGGGGGGCTACGAGCAGTACTTC.

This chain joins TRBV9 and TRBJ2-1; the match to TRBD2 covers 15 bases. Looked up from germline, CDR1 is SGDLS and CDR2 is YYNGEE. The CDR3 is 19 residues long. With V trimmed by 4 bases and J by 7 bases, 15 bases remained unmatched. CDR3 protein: CASSPGLAGGPRDLNEQFF. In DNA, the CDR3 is TGTGCCAGCAGCCCAGGACTAGCGGGGGGGCCGAGGGATTTAAATGAGCAGTTCTTC.

CDR3 DNA sequence: TGTGCCATCAGCAAAGGACAGGAGTATAATTCACCCCTCCACTTT. Translation gives CAISKGQEYNSPLHF. V usage is TRBV10-3 and J usage is TRBJ1-6, with TRBD1 matching 7 bases. Trimming cost V 6 bases and J 4 bases; bases outside gene matches: 6. CDR1 ENHRY and CDR2 SYGVKD come from the germline V gene. CDR3 length equals 15 residues.

CDR3 residues: CASSASRGNTEAFF. The DNA of the CDR3 is TGTGCCAGCAGTGCCTCCAGGGGGAACACTGAAGCTTTCTTT. J is TRBJ1-1 and V is TRBV6-7; perhaps TRBD1 as D (6 bases). TRBV6-7 is labeled an ORF, and its function is uncertain. V lost 5 bases and J lost 1, with 11 bases in between. The CDR3 consists of 14 residues.

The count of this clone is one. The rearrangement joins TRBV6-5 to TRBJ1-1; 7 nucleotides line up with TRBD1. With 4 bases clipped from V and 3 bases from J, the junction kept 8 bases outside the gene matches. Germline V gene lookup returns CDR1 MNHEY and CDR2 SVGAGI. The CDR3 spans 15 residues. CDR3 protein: CASSLRGPADTEAFF. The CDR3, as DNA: TGTGCCAGCAGTTTGAGGGGGCCCGCGGACACTGAAGCTTTCTTT.

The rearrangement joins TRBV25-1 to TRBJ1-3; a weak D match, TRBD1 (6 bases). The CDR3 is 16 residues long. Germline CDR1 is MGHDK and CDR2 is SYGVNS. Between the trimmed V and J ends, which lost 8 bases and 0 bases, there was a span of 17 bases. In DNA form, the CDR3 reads TGTGCCAGCGGGGATTTGGGGGCCCTCTCTGGAAACACCATATATTTT. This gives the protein CASGDLGALSGNTIYF.

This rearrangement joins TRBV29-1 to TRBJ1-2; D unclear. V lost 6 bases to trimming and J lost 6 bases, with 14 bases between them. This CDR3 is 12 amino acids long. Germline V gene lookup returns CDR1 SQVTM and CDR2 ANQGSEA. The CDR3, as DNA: TGCAGCGTGGAGACATCGGCCGATGGCTACACCTTC. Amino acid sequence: CSVETSADGYTF.

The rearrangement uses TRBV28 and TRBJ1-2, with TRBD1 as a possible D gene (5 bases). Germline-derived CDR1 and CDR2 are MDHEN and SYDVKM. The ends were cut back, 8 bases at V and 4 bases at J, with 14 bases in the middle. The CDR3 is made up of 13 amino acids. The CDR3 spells CASWMGRLYGYTF. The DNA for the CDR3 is TGTGCCAGCTGGATGGGACGGCTCTATGGCTACACCTTC.

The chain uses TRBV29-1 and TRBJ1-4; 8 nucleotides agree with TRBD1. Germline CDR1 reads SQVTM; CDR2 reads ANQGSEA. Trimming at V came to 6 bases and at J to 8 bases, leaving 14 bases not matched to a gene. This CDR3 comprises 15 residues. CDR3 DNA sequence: TGCAGCGTCGGCGGGGGCAGGGGGCAGATAGAAAAACTGTTTTTT. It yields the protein CSVGGGRGQIEKLFF.

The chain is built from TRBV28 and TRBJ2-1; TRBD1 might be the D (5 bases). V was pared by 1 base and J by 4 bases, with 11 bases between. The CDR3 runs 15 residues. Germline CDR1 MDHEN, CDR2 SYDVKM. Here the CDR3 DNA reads TGTGCCAGCAGTTTATTGGACAACCAGTACAATGAGCAGTTCTTC. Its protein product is CASSLLDNQYNEQFF.

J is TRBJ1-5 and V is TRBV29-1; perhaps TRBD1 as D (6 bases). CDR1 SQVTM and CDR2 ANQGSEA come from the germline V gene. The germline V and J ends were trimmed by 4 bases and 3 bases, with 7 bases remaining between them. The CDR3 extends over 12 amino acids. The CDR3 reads CSVGGPNQPQHF. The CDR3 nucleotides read TGCAGCGTTGGGGGGCCCAATCAGCCCCAGCATTTT.

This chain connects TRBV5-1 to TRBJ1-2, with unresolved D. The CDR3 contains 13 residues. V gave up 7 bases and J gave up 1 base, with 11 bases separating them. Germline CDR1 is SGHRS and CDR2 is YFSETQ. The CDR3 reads CASRGPDNYGYTF. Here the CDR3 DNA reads TGCGCCAGCCGAGGACCTGATAACTATGGCTACACCTTC.

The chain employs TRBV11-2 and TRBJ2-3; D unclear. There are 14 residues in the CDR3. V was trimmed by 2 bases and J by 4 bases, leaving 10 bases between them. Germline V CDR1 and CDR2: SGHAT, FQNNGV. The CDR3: CASSLSRVADTQYF. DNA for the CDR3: TGTGCCAGCAGCTTATCCCGGGTGGCAGATACGCAGTATTTT.

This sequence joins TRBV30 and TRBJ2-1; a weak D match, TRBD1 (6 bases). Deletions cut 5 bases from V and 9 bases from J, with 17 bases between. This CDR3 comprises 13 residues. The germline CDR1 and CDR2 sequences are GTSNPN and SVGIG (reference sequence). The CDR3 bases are TGTGCCTGGGATTTAAACAGGGCGAGTGAGCAGTTCTTC. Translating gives CAWDLNRASEQFF.

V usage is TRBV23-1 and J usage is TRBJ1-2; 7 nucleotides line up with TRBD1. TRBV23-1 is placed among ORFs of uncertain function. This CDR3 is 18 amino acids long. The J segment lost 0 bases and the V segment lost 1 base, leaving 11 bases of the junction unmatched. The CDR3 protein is CASSQYYLSTGPNYGYTF. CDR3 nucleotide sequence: TGCGCCAGCAGTCAATACTACCTTTCGACAGGGCCTAACTATGGCTACACCTTC.

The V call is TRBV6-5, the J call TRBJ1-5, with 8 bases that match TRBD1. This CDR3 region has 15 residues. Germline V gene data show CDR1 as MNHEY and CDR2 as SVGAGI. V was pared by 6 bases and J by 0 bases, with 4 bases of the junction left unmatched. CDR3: CASRLDRGSNQPQHF. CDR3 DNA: TGTGCCAGCAGGCTCGACAGGGGTAGCAATCAGCCCCAGCATTTT.